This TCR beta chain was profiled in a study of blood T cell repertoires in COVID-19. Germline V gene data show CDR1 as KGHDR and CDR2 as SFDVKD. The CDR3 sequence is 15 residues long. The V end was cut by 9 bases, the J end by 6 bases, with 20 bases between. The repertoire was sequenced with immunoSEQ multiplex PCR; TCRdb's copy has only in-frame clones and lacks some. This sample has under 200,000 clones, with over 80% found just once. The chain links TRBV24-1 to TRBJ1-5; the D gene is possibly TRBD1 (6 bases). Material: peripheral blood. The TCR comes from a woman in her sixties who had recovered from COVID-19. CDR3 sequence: CATAPRLGASQPQHF. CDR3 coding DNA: TGTGCCACCGCCCCCCGTCTGGGGGCGAGTCAGCCCCAGCATTTT.